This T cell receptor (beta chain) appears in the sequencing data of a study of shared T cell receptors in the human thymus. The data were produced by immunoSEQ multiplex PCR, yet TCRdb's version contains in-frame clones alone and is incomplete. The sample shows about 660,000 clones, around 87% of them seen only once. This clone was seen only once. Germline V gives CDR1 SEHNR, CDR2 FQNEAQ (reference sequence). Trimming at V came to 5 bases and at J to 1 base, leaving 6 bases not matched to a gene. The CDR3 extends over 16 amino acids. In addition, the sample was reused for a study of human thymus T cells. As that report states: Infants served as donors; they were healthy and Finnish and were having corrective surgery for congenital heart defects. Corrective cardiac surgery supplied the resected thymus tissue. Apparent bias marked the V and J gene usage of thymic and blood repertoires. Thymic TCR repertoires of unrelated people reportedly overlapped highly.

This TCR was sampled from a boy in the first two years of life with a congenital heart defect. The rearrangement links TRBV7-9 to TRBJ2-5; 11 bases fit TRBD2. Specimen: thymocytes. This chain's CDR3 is CASSRQGLAAQETQYF. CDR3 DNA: TGTGCCAGCAGCCGCCAGGGACTAGCGGCCCAAGAGACCCAGTACTTC.